A single sample gave rise to the 26 T cell receptor beta chains below, sequenced in a study of blood T cell repertoires in COVID-19. Sequencing was performed with immunoSEQ multiplex PCR; in TCRdb, only in-frame clones are kept and a portion is missing. The sample lists under 250,000 clones, 86% occurring once. Sequencing input: peripheral blood. These receptors were collected from a woman of 80 years or more with COVID-19, enrolled during active disease.

The rearrangement links TRBV6-4 to TRBJ2-1; 8 bases are shared with TRBD2. The CDR3 covers 16 residues. Per germline, CDR1 MRHNA and CDR2 SNTAGT. V trimming: 4 bases; J trimming: 0 bases; junction bases outside the gene matches: 5. In DNA, the CDR3 is TGTGCCAGCAGTGTACTAGCGGCCCTCTCCTACAATGAGCAGTTCTTC. Amino acid sequence: CASSVLAALSYNEQFF.

About this clone: One end of the junction does not line up with germline, which may come from a read error. The chain links TRBV6-1 to TRBJ1-5, with D uncertain. Germline V gene sequence: CDR1 MNHNS, CDR2 SASEGT. The CDR3 loop spans 14 amino acids. The CDR3 loop is CASREGWGGQPQHF. CDR3 in DNA: TGTGCCAGCAGGGAAGGATGGGGAGGACAGCCCCAGCATTTT.

This clone occurred a few times. Here the CDR3 DNA reads TGTGCCTGCTCGACAGGTACCAATCAGCCCCAGCATTTT. Translation gives CACSTGTNQPQHF. The chain joins TRBV30 to TRBJ1-5; D is possibly TRBD1 (6 bases). Germline assignment: CDR1 GTSNPN and CDR2 SVGIG (reference sequence). The CDR3 spans 13 residues. Deletions cut 6 bases from V and 3 bases from J, with 12 bases between.

The chain is built from TRBV21-1 and TRBJ2-3; TRBD2, the D gene given by the table, was not confirmed from the DNA. TRBV21-1 is described as a pseudogene. CDR3 length equals 16 residues. In nucleotides, the CDR3 is TGTGCCAGCAGCAAGGACAGCCCTAGCGGGGGGAATACGCAGTATTTT. This encodes CASSKDSPSGGNTQYF.

The chain has TRBV3-1 (or the pseudogene TRBV3-2) and TRBJ2-1; 12 bases are shared with TRBD2. V gave up 6 bases and J gave up 4 bases; unmatched junction bases: 4. The length of the CDR3 is 15 residues. The V gene's germline CDR1 is LGHDT and CDR2 YNNKEL (reference sequence). CDR3 in DNA: TGTGCCAGCAGACTAGCGGGGGGCAATTACAATGAGCAGTTCTTC. Translating gives CASRLAGGNYNEQFF.

This clone has a handful of counts. The chain couples TRBV18 to TRBJ1-4; D is unresolved. CDR3 length equals 15 residues. V was trimmed by 6 bases and J by 8 bases, leaving 19 bases between them. Germline values: CDR1 KGHSH, CDR2 LQKENI. The CDR3 protein is CASSTTRIEAEKLFF. DNA for the CDR3: TGTGCCAGCTCCACCACACGGATCGAGGCCGAAAAACTGTTTTTT.

As concerns this clone: The germline gene is not matched at one end of the junction; a read error may be the cause. The chain combines TRBV6-5 with TRBJ2-1; weak D call: TRBD2 (7 bases). Germline values: CDR1 MNHEY, CDR2 SVGAGI. CDR3 size: 14 residues. CDR3 DNA sequence: TGTGCCAGCAGTGACTCCGGGGGGCCCAATGAGCAGTTCTTC. Its protein product is CASSDSGGPNEQFF.

The chain links TRBV28 to TRBJ2-5; 10 bases are a match to TRBD1. CDR1 and CDR2 from the germline V gene are MDHEN and SYDVKM. CDR3 length: 15 amino acids. V gave up 4 bases and J gave up 2 bases; unmatched junction bases: 4. The CDR3 spells CASSSGQGGQETQYF. CDR3 DNA sequence: TGTGCCAGCAGTTCCGGACAGGGGGGACAAGAGACCCAGTACTTC.

The chain employs TRBV12-3 or TRBV12-4 and TRBJ1-2; 7 nucleotides align to TRBD1. The CDR3 consists of 13 residues. With 6 bases clipped from V and 4 bases from J, the junction kept 5 bases outside the gene matches. As DNA, the CDR3 is TGTGCCAGCAGGGTGGGACAGCTCTATGGCTACACCTTC. Translation: CASRVGQLYGYTF.

The rearrangement uses TRBV5-4 and TRBJ2-2; D unresolved. This CDR3 is 15 amino acids long. V lost 3 bases and J lost 0, with 9 bases in between. In germline, CDR1 is SGHNT, CDR2 YYREEE (reference sequence). The CDR3: CASSSLQTNTGELFF. CDR3 coding DNA: TGTGCCAGCAGCTCTTTACAAACGAACACCGGGGAGCTGTTTTTT.

This clone was observed a handful of times. The rearrangement joins TRBV5-4 to TRBJ1-6; 9 nucleotides line up with TRBD1. Germline loops: CDR1 SGHNT, CDR2 YYREEE (reference sequence). V trimming: 4 bases; J trimming: 10 bases; junction bases outside the gene matches: 9. The CDR3 is made up of 15 amino acids. The CDR3 here is CASSPQGQGASPLHF. The CDR3 coding sequence is TGTGCCAGCAGCCCACAGGGACAGGGCGCCTCACCCCTCCACTTT. The variable domain in full, with the rest retrieved from reference TRBV5-4 and TRBJ1-6, is ETGVTQSPTHLIKTRGQQVTLRCSSQSGHNTVSWYQQALGQGPQFIFQYYREEENGRGNFPPRFSGLQFPNYSSELNVNALELDDSALYLCASSPQGQGASPLHFGNGTRLTVT.

The rearrangement uses TRBV28 and TRBJ1-1, with no clear D. Trimming took 5 bases from V and 4 from J, leaving 14 bases between them. The CDR3 totals 14 residues. Looked up from germline, CDR1 is MDHEN and CDR2 is SYDVKM. The CDR3 loop is CASSLERGITEAFF. DNA of the CDR3: TGTGCCAGCAGTCTGGAAAGAGGGATCACTGAAGCTTTCTTT.

The chain joins TRBV6-5 to TRBJ1-6, with TRBD1 matching 10 bases. After removal of 2 bases from V and 7 bases from J, the junction contained 5 bases not matched to a gene. The CDR3 consists of 16 residues. The germline gives CDR1 MNHEY, CDR2 SVGAGI. The CDR3 loop is CASSYGGTGENSPLHF. In DNA form, the CDR3 reads TGTGCCAGCAGTTACGGTGGGACAGGGGAAAATTCACCCCTCCACTTT.

This chain uses TRBV30 with TRBJ1-4, with D possibly being TRBD1 (5 bases). Trimming took 2 bases from V and 8 from J, leaving 12 bases between them. Per the germline V gene, CDR1 is GTSNPN and CDR2 is SVGIG (reference sequence). This CDR3 region has 13 residues. CDR3 sequence: CAWSRQPGEKLFF. In DNA form, the CDR3 reads TGTGCCTGGAGTCGACAGCCCGGAGAAAAACTGTTTTTT.

Here the CDR3 reads CASSERGQSKNTEAFF. The CDR3 region has the DNA TGTGCCAGCAGTGAAAGGGGGCAGAGTAAGAACACTGAAGCTTTCTTT. The chain employs TRBV2 and TRBJ1-1, with 7 bases that match TRBD1. V was pared by 2 bases and J by 1 base, with 7 bases of the junction left unmatched. The germline V gene has CDR1 SNHLY and CDR2 FYNNEI. The CDR3 contains 16 residues.

This chain links TRBV11-2 with TRBJ1-2; D is possibly TRBD1 (5 bases). V was clipped by 4 bases and J by 0 bases, with 12 bases between them. The germline CDR1 and CDR2 sequences are SGHAT and FQNNGV. The CDR3 is 15 amino acids. The CDR3 here is CASSSYRLANYGYTF. Here the CDR3 DNA reads TGTGCCAGCAGCTCCTACAGGTTAGCTAACTATGGCTACACCTTC.

The chain recombines TRBV5-4 with TRBJ2-5; 9 bases are shared with TRBD1. CDR3 length: 17 residues. Germline CDR1 SGHNT, CDR2 YYREEE (reference sequence). The V gene end was trimmed by 4 bases and the J gene end by 5 bases; junction bases not matched to a gene: 15. CDR3 DNA: TGTGCCAGCAGCGGGGCCGGGACAGGGTGGGGAGTGGAGACCCAGTACTTC. Amino acid sequence: CASSGAGTGWGVETQYF.

CDR3 in amino acids: CATSGQGPLSGNTIYF. CDR3 bases: TGTGCCACCAGCGGACAGGGGCCACTCTCTGGAAACACCATATATTTT. V usage is TRBV2 and J usage is TRBJ1-3, with TRBD1 matching 9 bases. This CDR3 has 16 residues. Germline CDR1 is SNHLY and CDR2 is FYNNEI. Trimming took 10 bases from V and 0 from J; bases not matched to a gene: 10.

This clone came up once. The chain has TRBV4-3 and TRBJ2-2; a weak D match, TRBD2 (7 bases). Germline V CDR1 and CDR2: LGHNA, YSLEER. V shed 6 bases and J shed 3 bases, with 11 bases lying between them. The CDR3 is 14 amino acids. CDR3 amino acids: CASRGGLDTGELFF. The CDR3 nucleotides are TGCGCCAGCAGGGGGGGGCTGGACACCGGGGAGCTGTTTTTT.

The chain has TRBV7-2 and TRBJ2-3; 9 bases line up with TRBD2. Germline V lookup: CDR1 SGHTA, CDR2 FQGNSA. After removal of 1 base from V and 2 bases from J, the junction contained 4 bases not matched to a gene. The CDR3 runs to 16 residues. The CDR3 region has the DNA TGTGCCAGCAGCTTAGTGCGGGGGGGGAACACAGATACGCAGTATTTT. Amino acid sequence: CASSLVRGGNTDTQYF.

The DNA for the CDR3 is TGTGCCAGCAGCTTAGGAGGAACAGGGGGGACCGGGGAGCTGTTTTTT. Its protein product is CASSLGGTGGTGELFF. This rearrangement joins TRBV5-4 to TRBJ2-2, with TRBD1 matching over 8 bases. The CDR3 spans 16 residues. CDR1 is SGHNT and CDR2 is YYREEE in the germline V gene (reference sequence). V shed 2 bases and J 5 bases; nucleotides not matched to a gene: 8.

The chain couples TRBV15 to TRBJ1-5; no reliable D call. Germline V gene data show CDR1 as LNHNV and CDR2 as YYDKDF (reference sequence). This CDR3 spans 15 amino acids. Between the trimmed V and J ends, which lost 8 bases and 0 bases, there was a span of 14 bases. DNA of the CDR3: TGTGCCACCTCCCTGGCAGATTATAGCAATCAGCCCCAGCATTTT. This sequence encodes CATSLADYSNQPQHF.

CDR3 sequence: CASSPETGEKLFF. The CDR3 DNA reads TGTGCCAGCAGTCCAGAGACAGGAGAAAAACTGTTTTTT. The chain has TRBV2 and TRBJ1-4; D may be TRBD1 (6 bases). CDR3 length: 13 residues. The germline gives CDR1 SNHLY, CDR2 FYNNEI. The V and J ends lost 5 bases and 8 bases respectively, with 12 bases between them.

The gene calls are TRBV11-1 and TRBJ2-1, with 10 bases that match TRBD2. The germline V gene has CDR1 SGHAT and CDR2 FQDESV (reference sequence). With V trimmed by 5 bases and J by 5 bases, 9 bases remained unmatched. The CDR3 spans 16 residues. CDR3 bases: TGTGCCAGCAGCCAGAAACAACTAGCGGGGAACAATGAGCAGTTCTTC. This codes for CASSQKQLAGNNEQFF.

The chain links TRBV19 to TRBJ1-5; D is unresolved. The germline V gene encodes CDR1 LNHDA and CDR2 SQIVND (reference sequence). This CDR3 is 12 amino acids long. V gave up 5 bases and J gave up 9 bases, with 11 bases separating them. CDR3 sequence reads: CASSPSGRPQHF. The CDR3 coding sequence is TGTGCCAGTAGTCCTTCGGGTAGGCCCCAGCATTTT.

The chain is built from TRBV3-1 (or the pseudogene TRBV3-2) and TRBJ1-3; D might be TRBD1 (6 bases). Germline CDR1 LGHDT, CDR2 YNNKEL (reference sequence). V lost 7 bases and J lost 0, with 10 bases in between. CDR3 length equals 14 residues. CDR3 bases: TGTGCCAGCACGGACAGTCGCTCTGGAAACACCATATATTTT. Translated, it gives CASTDSRSGNTIYF.